This T cell receptor (beta chain) originates from a study of CD8 T cells in ankylosing spondylitis (dated 2017 in TCRdb). The study in broad terms: To find TCR variants linked to disease, the study profiled T cell receptor beta repertoires in ankylosing spondylitis patients and healthy donors. The full study cohort was made up of about 24 ankylosing spondylitis patients and 108 healthy donors. Peripheral blood samples were taken, and synovial fluid was additionally collected from ankylosing spondylitis patients. Points the paper makes about the study in general: The disease-linked clones showed a CD8+ phenotype and occurred at relatively low frequencies in peripheral blood. Some motif variants were previously reported in synovial fluid and blood of reactive arthritis patients, suggesting common disease-initiation mechanisms. Significant enrichment of the disease-linked clones was reported in matched synovial fluid samples from ankylosing spondylitis patients. A TCR beta motif of seven or eight highly homologous amino acid variants appeared characteristic of blood from ankylosing spondylitis patients.

On this clonotype: The target of this receptor is not known. The record has no base qualities; no much larger clone is one base away.

The listed sequencing device is Illumina HiSeq 2500. Quantitative 5'-RACE with molecular barcodes was the method used to prepare the TCR beta libraries. The authors processed their data as follows. Disease-linked TCR variants were identified with a new computational method built on a probabilistic model of VDJ rearrangement. The public reads were reanalyzed by TCRdb: fastp trimming at Q25, MiXCR alignment, in-frame beta chains only. Rows with one shared CDR3 protein collapse into an entry with the most common genes and DNA. V and J calls and clone size were set by TCRdb, not the authors. The sample table contains about 540,000 distinct CDR3 sequences; only one count was recorded for approximately 12% of them. The top ten hold 6.8% of the sample. From V the trimming removes 2 bases and from J it removes 7 bases, while the gene matches leave 8 bases of the junction unaccounted for. From a lookup of the germline V gene (reference sequence), CDR1 and CDR2 are DFQATT and SNEGSKA. The CDR3 sequence holds 15 residues, the cysteine and phenylalanine included. The DNA shown is the 45-base CDR3, in frame from base 1.

The receptor was derived from a male donor with ankylosing spondylitis. Rearrangement joined TRBV20-1 to TRBJ1-5, and 10 bases in between align with TRBD1. What was sequenced was blood, either unsorted or a sorted T cell fraction (not recorded which). The bases are TGCAGTGCTAGAACCGGGACAGGGGTCGAGCAGCCCCAGCATTTT. It encodes CSARTGTGVEQPQHF.